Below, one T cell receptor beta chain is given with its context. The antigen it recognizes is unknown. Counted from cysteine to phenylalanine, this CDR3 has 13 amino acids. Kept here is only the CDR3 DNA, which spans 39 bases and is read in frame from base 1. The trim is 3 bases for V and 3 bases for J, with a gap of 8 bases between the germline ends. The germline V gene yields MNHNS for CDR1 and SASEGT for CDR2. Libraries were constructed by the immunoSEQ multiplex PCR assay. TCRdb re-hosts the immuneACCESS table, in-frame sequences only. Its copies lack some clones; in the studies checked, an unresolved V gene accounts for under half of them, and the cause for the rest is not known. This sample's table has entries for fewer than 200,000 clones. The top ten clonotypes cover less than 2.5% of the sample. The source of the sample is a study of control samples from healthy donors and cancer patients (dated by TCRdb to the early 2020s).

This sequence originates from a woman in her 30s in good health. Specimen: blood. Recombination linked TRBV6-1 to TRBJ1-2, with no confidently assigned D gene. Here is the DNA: TGTGCCAGCAGTGAGGGGATATACTATGGCTACACCTTC. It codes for CASSEGIYYGYTF.